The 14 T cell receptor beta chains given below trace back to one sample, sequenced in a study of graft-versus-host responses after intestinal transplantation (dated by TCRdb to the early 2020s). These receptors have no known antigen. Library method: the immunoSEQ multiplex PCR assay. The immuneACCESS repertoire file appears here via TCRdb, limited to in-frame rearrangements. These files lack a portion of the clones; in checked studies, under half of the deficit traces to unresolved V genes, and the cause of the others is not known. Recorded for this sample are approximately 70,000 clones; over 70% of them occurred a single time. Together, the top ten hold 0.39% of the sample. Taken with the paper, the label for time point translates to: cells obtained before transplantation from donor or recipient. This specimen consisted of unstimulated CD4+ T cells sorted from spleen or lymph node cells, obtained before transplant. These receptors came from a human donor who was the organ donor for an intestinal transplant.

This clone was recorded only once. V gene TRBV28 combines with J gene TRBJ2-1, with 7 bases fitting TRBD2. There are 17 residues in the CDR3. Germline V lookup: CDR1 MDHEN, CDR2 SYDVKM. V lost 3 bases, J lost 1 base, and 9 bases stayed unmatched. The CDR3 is CASSLAGLITSYNEQFF. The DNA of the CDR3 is TGTGCCAGCAGTTTGGCGGGACTAATTACTTCCTACAATGAGCAGTTCTTC.

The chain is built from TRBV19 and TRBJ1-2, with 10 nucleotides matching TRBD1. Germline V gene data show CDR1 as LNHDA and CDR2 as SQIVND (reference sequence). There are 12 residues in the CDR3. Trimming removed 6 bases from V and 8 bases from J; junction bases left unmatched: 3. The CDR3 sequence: CASRGQGIGYTF. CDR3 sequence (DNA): TGTGCCAGTAGGGGACAGGGGATAGGCTACACCTTC.

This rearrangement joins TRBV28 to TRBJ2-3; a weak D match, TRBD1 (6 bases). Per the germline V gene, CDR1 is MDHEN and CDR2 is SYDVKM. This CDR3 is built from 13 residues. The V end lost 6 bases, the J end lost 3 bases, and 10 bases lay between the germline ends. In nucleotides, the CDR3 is TGTGCCAGCAGCCGGACAGATACAGATACGCAGTATTTT. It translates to CASSRTDTDTQYF.

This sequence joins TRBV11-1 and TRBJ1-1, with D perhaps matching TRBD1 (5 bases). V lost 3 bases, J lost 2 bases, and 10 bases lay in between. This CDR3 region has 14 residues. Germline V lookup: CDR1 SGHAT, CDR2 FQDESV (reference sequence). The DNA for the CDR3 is TGTGCCAGCAGCTTCGCGCAGGGAAACACTGAAGCTTTCTTT. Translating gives CASSFAQGNTEAFF.

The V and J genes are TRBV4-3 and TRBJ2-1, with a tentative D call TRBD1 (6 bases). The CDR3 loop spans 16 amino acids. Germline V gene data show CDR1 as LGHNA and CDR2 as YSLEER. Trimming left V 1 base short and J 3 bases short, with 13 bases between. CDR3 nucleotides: TGCGCCAGCAGCCAAGTTTTACAGGGAAGCTACAATGAGCAGTTCTTC. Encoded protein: CASSQVLQGSYNEQFF.

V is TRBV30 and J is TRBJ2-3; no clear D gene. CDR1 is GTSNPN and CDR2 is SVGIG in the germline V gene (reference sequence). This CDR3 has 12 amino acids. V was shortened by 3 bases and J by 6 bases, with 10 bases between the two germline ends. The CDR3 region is CAWSPSEDTQYF. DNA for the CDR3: TGTGCCTGGAGCCCCTCCGAGGATACGCAGTATTTT.

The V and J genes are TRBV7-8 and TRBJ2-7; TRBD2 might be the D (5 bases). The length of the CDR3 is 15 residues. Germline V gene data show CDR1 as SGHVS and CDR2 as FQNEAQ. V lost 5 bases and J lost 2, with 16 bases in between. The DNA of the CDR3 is TGTGCCAGCAGCGCATACCCGGGATCCCCCTACGAGCAGTACGTC. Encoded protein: CASSAYPGSPYEQYV.

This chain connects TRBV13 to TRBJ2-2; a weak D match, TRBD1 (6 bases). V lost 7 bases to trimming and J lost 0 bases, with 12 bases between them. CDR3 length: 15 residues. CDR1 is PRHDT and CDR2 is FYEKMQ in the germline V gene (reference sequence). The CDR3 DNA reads TGTGCCAGCATCCCGGGACATTCGAACACCGGGGAGCTGTTTTTT. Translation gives CASIPGHSNTGELFF.

The DNA for the CDR3 is TGTGCCAGCAGCGGAACAGGGAGTCTTGATGGCTACACCTTC. Translated: CASSGTGSLDGYTF. The chain couples TRBV5-5 to TRBJ1-2; TRBD1 is a possible D gene (6 bases). The V gene lost 4 bases and the J gene lost 6 bases, with 16 bases spanning the gap. The V gene's germline CDR1 is SGHKS and CDR2 YYEKEE (reference sequence). This CDR3 contains 14 residues.

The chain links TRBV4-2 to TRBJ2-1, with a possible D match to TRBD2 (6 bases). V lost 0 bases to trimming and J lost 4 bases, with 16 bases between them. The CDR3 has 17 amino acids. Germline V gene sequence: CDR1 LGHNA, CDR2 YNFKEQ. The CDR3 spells CASSQDPVRGTYNEQFF. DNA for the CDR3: TGTGCCAGCAGCCAAGATCCCGTACGGGGGACTTACAATGAGCAGTTCTTC.

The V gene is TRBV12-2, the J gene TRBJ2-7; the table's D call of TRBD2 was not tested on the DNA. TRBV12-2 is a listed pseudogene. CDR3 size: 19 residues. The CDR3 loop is CASRLYTPQGPAGEYEQYV. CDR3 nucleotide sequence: TGTGCAAGTCGCTTATATACCCCGCAAGGTCCAGCGGGGGAATACGAGCAGTACGTC.

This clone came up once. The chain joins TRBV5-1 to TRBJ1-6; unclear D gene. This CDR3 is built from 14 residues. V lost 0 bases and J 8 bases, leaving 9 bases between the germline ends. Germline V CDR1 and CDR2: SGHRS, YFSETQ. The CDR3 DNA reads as TGCGCCAGCAGCTTGGAGGTCGGGGATTCACCCCTCCACTTT. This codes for CASSLEVGDSPLHF.

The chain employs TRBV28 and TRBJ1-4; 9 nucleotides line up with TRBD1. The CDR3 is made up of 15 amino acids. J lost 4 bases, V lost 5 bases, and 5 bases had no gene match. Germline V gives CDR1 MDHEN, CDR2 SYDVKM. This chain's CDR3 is CASSPGTGRNEKLFF. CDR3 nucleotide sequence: TGTGCCAGCAGTCCCGGGACAGGGCGTAATGAAAAACTGTTTTTT.

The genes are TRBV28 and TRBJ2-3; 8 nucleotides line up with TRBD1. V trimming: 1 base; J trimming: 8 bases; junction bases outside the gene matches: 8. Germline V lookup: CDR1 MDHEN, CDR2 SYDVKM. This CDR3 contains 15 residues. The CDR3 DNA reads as TGTGCCAGCAGTTTATTAGGGGGACAGGCCGGTACGCAGTATTTT. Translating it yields CASSLLGGQAGTQYF.